One T cell receptor beta chain is described in this entry. The sample belongs to a study of blood T cell repertoires in COVID-19. Repertoires were generated with immunoSEQ multiplex PCR, while TCRdb's copy carries only in-frame clones and drops some. The table has roughly 67,000 clones, roughly nine tenths seen once. In germline, CDR1 is MGHDK, CDR2 SYGVNS. This CDR3 region has 16 residues. The V and J ends lost 3 bases and 8 bases respectively, with 17 bases between them. The sample consisted of peripheral blood. This rearrangement joins TRBV25-1 to TRBJ1-6; unclear D gene. This receptor was obtained from a man aged 50 to 59 with active COVID-19. The CDR3 spells CASSDVGGRGHSPLHF. CDR3 bases: TGTGCCAGCAGTGACGTAGGAGGGCGGGGTCATTCACCCCTCCACTTT.